This T cell receptor (beta chain) was observed in a study of T cells in Graves' hyperthyroidism and ophthalmopathy. There were TCR beta CDR3 regions amplified from RNA transcripts. The HTBI set primed first-round TCR CDR3 RT-PCR. Using its own MiXCR run on the multiplex PCR reads, TCRdb lists one record per CDR3 protein. The top ten hold around 16% of the sample, which has approximately 710,000 distinct CDR3 sequences, 17% seen once. Germline CDR1 reads SGHTA; CDR2 reads FQGNSA. J gave up 3 bases and V 5 bases, and 7 bases lay outside the gene matches. CDR3 length: 15 amino acids. There are many counts of this clonotype.

The genes are TRBV7-2 and TRBJ1-2; 9 positions match TRBD1. This TCR came from a man aged 45-65 years with Graves' hyperthyroidism. Sequencing used blood. CDR3 sequence reads: CASSKGTGNHYGYTF. The CDR3, as DNA: TGTGCCAGCAGCAAAGGGACAGGGAATCACTATGGCTACACCTTC.